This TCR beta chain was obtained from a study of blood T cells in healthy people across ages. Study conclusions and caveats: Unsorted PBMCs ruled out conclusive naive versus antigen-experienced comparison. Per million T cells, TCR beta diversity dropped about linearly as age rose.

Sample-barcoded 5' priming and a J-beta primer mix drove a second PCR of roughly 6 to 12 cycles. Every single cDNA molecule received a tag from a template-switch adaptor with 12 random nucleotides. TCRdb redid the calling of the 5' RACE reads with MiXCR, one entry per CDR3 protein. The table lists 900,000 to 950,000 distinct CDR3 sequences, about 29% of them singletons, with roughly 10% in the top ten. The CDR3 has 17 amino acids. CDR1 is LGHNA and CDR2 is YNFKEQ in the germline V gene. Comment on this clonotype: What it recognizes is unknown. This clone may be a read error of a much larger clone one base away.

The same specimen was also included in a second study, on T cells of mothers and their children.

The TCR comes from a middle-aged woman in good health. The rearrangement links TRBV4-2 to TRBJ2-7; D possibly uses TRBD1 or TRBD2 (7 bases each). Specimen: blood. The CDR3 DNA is TGTGCCAGCAACCAAGGGGACTACAGGGGAAGGGGCTACGAGCAGTACTTC. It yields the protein CASNQGDYRGRGYEQYF.